The clone carrying this T cell receptor beta chain has more than one count but fewer than ten. Trimming pared 6 bases from V and 0 bases from J, leaving 21 bases between. This CDR3 has 19 amino acids. CDR1 and CDR2 from the germline V gene are LGHNA and YNFKEQ. The data are from a study of response to subunit inactivated influenza vaccine. TCRdb used MiXCR to reprocess the RT-PCR reads, holding one entry per CDR3 protein. Of approximately 500,000 distinct CDR3 sequences listed, under 25% are singletons. These data are also associated with another study on T cells expressing NK-cell markers. That publication notes: For TCR beta, cDNA was produced by 5'RACE template switching with UMIs. Each TCR beta repertoire originated in sorted T cells that were CD3+CD56+NKG2C+, CD3+CD56+NKG2C- or CD3+CD56-NKG2C+. Once again these clonotypes came out on top in the CD3+CD56-NKG2C+ fraction of a few donors.

V usage is TRBV4-2 and J usage is TRBJ2-6, with D maybe TRBD2 (5 bases). The clonotype comes from a man between 45 and 60 years old who received an inactivated influenza vaccine. Sequencing used CD4+ T cells sorted from PBMCs, obtained 11 to 12 days after vaccination. For the CDR3, the DNA is TGTGCCAGCAGACGAACTTACGGGATAGGGAGCTCTGGGGCCAACGTCCTGACTTTC. Translated, it gives CASRRTYGIGSSGANVLTF.